The sequence of this T cell receptor (beta chain) was determined in a study of blood T cell repertoires in COVID-19. On the study more broadly: From T cells, B-cell-depleted T cells, or PBMCs came the material, which was cDNA or gDNA.

In the original workflow: It was from reference gene primer amplification that nucleated cell counts were estimated. Sequencing used immunoSEQ multiplex PCR; TCRdb keeps in-frame clones, though not all of them. V and J calls and clone size are copied from that table; D and trimming were computed from the DNA. Of around 140,000 clones in the sample, about 89% were seen once. Specimen: peripheral blood. The receptor was derived from a man aged 55 to 70 with active or convalescent COVID-19.

The CDR3 loop is CASSLEVGGLGYGYTF. DNA for the CDR3: TGTGCCAGCAGCTTAGAGGTCGGGGGTTTGGGCTATGGCTACACCTTC. The chain combines TRBV7-2 with TRBJ1-2; maybe TRBD1 (5 bases). The germline CDR1 and CDR2 sequences are SGHTA and FQGNSA. V was cut by 1 base and J by 4 bases, with 16 bases left in between. The CDR3 is 16 residues long. Together with reference TRBV7-2 and TRBJ1-2, the CDR3 gives the full variable domain: GAGVSQSPSNKVTEKGKDVELRCDPISGHTALYWYRQSLGQGLEFLIYFQGNSAPDKSGLPSDRFSAERTGGSVSTLTIQRTQQEDSAVYLCASSLEVGGLGYGYTFGSGTRLTVV.